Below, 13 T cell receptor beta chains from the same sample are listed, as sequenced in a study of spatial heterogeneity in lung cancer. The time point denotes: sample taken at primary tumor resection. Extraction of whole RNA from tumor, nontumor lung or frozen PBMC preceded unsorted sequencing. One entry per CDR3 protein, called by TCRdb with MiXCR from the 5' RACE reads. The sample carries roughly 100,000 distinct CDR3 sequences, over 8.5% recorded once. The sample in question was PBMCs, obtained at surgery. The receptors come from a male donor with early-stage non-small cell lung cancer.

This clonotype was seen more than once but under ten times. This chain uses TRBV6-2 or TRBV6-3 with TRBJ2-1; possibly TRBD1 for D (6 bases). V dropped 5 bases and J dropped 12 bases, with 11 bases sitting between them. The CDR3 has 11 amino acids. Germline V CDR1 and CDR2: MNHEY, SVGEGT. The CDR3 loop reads CASSLGQPQFF. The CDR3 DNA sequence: TGTGCCAGCAGTCTCGGACAGCCGCAGTTCTTC.

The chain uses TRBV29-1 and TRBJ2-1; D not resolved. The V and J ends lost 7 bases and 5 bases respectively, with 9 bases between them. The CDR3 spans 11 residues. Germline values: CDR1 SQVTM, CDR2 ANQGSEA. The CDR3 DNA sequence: TGCAGCGGCCGGGCCCACAATGAGCAGTTCTTC. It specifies CSGRAHNEQFF.

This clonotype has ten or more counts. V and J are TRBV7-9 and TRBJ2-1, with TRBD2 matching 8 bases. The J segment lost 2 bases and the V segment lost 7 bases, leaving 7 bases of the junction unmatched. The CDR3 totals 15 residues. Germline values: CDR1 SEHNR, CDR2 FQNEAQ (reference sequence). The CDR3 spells CASTRGGPTYNEQFF. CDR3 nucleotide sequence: TGTGCCAGCACCCGGGGGGGTCCCACCTACAATGAGCAGTTCTTC.

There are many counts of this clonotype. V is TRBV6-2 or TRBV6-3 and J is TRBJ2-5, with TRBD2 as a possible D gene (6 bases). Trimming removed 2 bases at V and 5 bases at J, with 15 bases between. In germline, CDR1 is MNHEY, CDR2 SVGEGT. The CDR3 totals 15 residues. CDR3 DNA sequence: TGTGCCAGCAGTTACCCTAGCGATTCTACGGAGACCCAGTACTTC. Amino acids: CASSYPSDSTETQYF.

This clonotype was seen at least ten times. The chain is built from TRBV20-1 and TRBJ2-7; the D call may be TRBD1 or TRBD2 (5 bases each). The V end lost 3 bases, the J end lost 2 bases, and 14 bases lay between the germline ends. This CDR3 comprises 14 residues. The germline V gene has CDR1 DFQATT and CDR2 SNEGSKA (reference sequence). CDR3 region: CSASVPGPTYEQYF. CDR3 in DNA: TGCAGTGCTAGTGTACCGGGACCAACCTACGAGCAGTACTTC.

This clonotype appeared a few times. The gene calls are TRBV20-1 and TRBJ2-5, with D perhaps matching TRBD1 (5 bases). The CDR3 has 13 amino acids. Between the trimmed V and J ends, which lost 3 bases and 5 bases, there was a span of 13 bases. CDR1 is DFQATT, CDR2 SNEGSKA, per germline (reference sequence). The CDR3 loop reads CSARSGFSETQYF. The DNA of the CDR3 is TGCAGTGCTAGGTCAGGGTTTTCGGAGACCCAGTACTTC.

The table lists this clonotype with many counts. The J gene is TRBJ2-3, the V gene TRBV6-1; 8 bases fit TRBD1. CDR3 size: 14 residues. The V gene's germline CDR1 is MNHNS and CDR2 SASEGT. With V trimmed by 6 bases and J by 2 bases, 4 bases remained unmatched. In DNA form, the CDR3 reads TGTGCCAGCAGGTTCAGGGGGCCCACAGATACGCAGTATTTT. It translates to CASRFRGPTDTQYF.

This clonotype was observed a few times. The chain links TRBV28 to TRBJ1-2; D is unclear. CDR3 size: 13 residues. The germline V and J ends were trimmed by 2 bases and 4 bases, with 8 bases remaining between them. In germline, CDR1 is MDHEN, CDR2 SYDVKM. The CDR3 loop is CASSLLDSYGYTF. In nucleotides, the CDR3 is TGTGCCAGCAGTTTACTTGACTCCTATGGCTACACCTTC.

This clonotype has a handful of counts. CDR3: CASSSMGLGELFF. CDR3 sequence (DNA): TGCGCCAGCAGCTCAATGGGGCTCGGGGAGCTGTTTTTT. The rearrangement joins TRBV5-1 to TRBJ2-2; tentatively, D is TRBD1 (5 bases). Germline lookup yields CDR1 SGHRS and CDR2 YFSETQ. V was trimmed by 3 bases and J by 7 bases, leaving 10 bases between them. This CDR3 contains 13 residues.

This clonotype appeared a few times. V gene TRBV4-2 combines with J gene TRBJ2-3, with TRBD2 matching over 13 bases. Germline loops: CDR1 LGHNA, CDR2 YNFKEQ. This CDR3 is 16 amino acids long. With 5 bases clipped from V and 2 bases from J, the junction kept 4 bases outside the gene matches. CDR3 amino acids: CASSRTSGGLTDTQYF. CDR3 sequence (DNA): TGTGCCAGCAGCAGGACTAGCGGGGGACTCACAGATACGCAGTATTTT.

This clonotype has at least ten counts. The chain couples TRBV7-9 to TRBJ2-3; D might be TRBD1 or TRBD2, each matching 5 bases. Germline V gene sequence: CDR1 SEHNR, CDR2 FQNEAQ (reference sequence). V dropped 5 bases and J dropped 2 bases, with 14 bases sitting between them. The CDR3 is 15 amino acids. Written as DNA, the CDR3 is TGTGCCAGCAGCGTCGGGACCCCTTCCACAGATACGCAGTATTTT. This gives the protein CASSVGTPSTDTQYF.

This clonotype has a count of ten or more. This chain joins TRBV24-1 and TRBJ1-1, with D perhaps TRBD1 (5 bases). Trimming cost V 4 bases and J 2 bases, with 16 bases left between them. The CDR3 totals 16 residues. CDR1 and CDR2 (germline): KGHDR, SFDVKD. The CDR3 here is CATSDSGVSVNTEAFF. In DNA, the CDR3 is TGTGCCACCAGTGACTCGGGGGTTTCAGTTAACACTGAAGCTTTCTTT.

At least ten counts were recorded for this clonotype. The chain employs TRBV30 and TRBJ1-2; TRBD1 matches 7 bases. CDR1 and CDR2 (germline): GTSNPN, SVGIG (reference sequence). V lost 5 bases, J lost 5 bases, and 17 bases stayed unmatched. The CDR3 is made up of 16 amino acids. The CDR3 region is CAWVGDSAWRSYGYTF. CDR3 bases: TGTGCCTGGGTCGGGGACAGCGCCTGGCGGTCTTATGGCTACACCTTC.